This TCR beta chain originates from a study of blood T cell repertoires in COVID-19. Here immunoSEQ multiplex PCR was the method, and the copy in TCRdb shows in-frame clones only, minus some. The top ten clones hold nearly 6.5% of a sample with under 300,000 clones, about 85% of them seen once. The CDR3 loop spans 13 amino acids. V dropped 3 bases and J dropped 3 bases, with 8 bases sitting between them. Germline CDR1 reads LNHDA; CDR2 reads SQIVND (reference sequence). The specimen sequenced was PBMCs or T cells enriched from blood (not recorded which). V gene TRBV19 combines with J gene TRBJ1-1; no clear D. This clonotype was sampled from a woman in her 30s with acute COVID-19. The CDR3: CASSIDTDTEAFF. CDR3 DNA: TGTGCCAGTAGTATTGACACGGACACTGAAGCTTTCTTT.